Listed below are T cell receptor beta chains from one sample, sequenced in a study of neurological immune-mediated disorders. TCRdb re-derived calls from the 5' RACE reads in MiXCR, one entry per CDR3 protein. The sample includes about 71,000 distinct CDR3 sequences, 3.5% to 5% of them seen just once. Sequences were obtained from PBMCs. The receptors here all came from a man aged 25-40 years with multiple sclerosis. Both conserved end residues are part of each CDR3. Rows give clone size only sometimes, using once, few, many, or a class for an expanded clone.

v_call: TRBV20-1
j_call: TRBJ1-4
clone_size: many
cdr3_aa: CSARGPNEKLFF

v_call: TRBV10-3
j_call: TRBJ1-6
clone_size: NA
cdr3_aa: CAISESRGGQPYNSPLHF

v_call: TRBV29-1
j_call: TRBJ1-2
clone_size: many
cdr3_aa: CSVAEFGNYGYTF

v_call: TRBV20-1
j_call: TRBJ2-2
clone_size: many
cdr3_aa: CSALTGNTGELFF

v_call: TRBV2
j_call: TRBJ1-1
clone_size: NA
cdr3_aa: CASSEQKMNTEAFF

v_call: TRBV5-1
j_call: TRBJ1-2
clone_size: many
cdr3_aa: CASSLDRQGASGYTF

v_call: TRBV12-3/TRBV12-4
j_call: TRBJ2-2
clone_size: many
cdr3_aa: CASTSGTGGTGELFF

v_call: TRBV5-6
j_call: TRBJ1-5
clone_size: NA
cdr3_aa: CASSRDRVQPQHF

v_call: TRBV15
j_call: TRBJ1-1
clone_size: many
cdr3_aa: CATSRQKWDTEAFF

v_call: TRBV12-3/TRBV12-4
j_call: TRBJ1-2
clone_size: many
cdr3_aa: CASRSSVTRSYTF

v_call: TRBV4-1
j_call: TRBJ1-5
clone_size: NA
cdr3_aa: CASSPSKAQPQNF

v_call: TRBV5-6
j_call: TRBJ2-5
clone_size: many
cdr3_aa: CASSLRSGDKETQYF

v_call: TRBV27
j_call: TRBJ1-5
clone_size: NA
cdr3_aa: CASSSIDRADQPQHF

v_call: TRBV5-1
j_call: TRBJ2-1
clone_size: many
cdr3_aa: CASSLAKFGTGVREQFF

v_call: TRBV4-2
j_call: TRBJ2-7
clone_size: many
cdr3_aa: CASSQERQASYEQYF